This TCR beta chain was sequenced in a study of chemoradiotherapy in HPV16-positive cancers. In the study overall: A couple of HPV16-positive patients' cells yielded candidate HPV-specific clones and common motifs.

This clone has only a few counts. Its matching antigen is unknown. Repertoires were sampled repeatedly during chemoradiotherapy. Findings and caveats of the study: Candidate HPV-specific clones and E7-related TCR motifs grew in tumor during treatment. The functional HPV-specific definition rests on just a couple of HPV16-positive patients.

Generated by immunoSEQ multiplex PCR, the TCRdb table keeps only in-frame clones and is missing some. This table has under 20,000 clones, over 70% appearing once. The germline V gene has CDR1 SEHNR and CDR2 FQNEAQ (reference sequence). The germline V and J ends were trimmed by 4 bases and 0 bases, with 9 bases remaining between them. The CDR3 loop spans 15 amino acids. The receptor was derived from a human donor with HPV-associated anogenital cancer. Sample collection occurred from a patient who underwent chemoradiotherapy. The chain is built from TRBV7-9 and TRBJ1-4; no clear D gene. The CDR3 sequence: CASSYRQATNEKLFF. CDR3 in DNA: TGTGCCAGCAGCTACCGACAAGCAACTAATGAAAAACTGTTTTTT.